One and the same sample provided the 19 T cell receptor beta chains below, sequenced in a study of cytotoxic CD8 clonotypes in ibrutinib-treated CLL. Some clones are missing from TCRdb's copy, which holds only in-frame ones; the method was immunoSEQ multiplex PCR. The sample holds approximately 140,000 clones; 77% are singletons and the top ten take around 30%. The source material was PBMCs, sampled after 12 months of ibrutinib treatment. These receptors came from a human donor with chronic lymphocytic leukemia.

This clone has a count of ten or more. The chain has TRBV5-1 and TRBJ1-4; 10 bases are shared with TRBD1. The CDR3 loop spans 14 amino acids. CDR1 and CDR2 (germline): SGHRS, YFSETQ. Trimming at V came to 4 bases and at J to 8 bases, leaving 5 bases not matched to a gene. The CDR3 reads CASSLGQGQEKLFF. CDR3 DNA: TGCGCCAGCAGCCTGGGACAGGGGCAGGAAAAACTGTTTTTT.

The rearrangement joins TRBV7-9 to TRBJ1-2; perhaps TRBD1 as D (6 bases). Looked up from germline, CDR1 is SEHNR and CDR2 is FQNEAQ (reference sequence). V lost 4 bases and J 3 bases, leaving 15 bases between the germline ends. The CDR3 is made up of 15 amino acids. As DNA, the CDR3 is TGTGCCAGCAGCTCCTCAGACAGGCTATACTATGGCTACACCTTC. Translated, it gives CASSSSDRLYYGYTF.

This clone was seen ten or more times. The CDR3 DNA reads TGTGCCAGCAGCTTGCTGACTAACGAGCAGTTCTTC. Encoded protein: CASSLLTNEQFF. The chain recombines TRBV5-8 with TRBJ2-1; the D gene is possibly TRBD2 (5 bases). Germline CDR1 and CDR2: SGHTS and YDEGEE. The CDR3 extends over 12 amino acids. Trimming pared 1 base from V and 10 bases from J, leaving 9 bases between.

This sequence joins TRBV18 and TRBJ2-2; D gene uncertain. The germline V gene has CDR1 KGHSH and CDR2 LQKENI. The V and J ends lost 2 bases and 1 base respectively, with 5 bases between them. The CDR3 consists of 14 residues. CDR3 amino acids: CASSPGMNTGELFF. As DNA, the CDR3 is TGTGCCAGCTCACCAGGAATGAACACCGGGGAGCTGTTTTTT. Drawing the rest from reference TRBV18 and TRBJ2-2, the complete variable domain is NAGVMQNPRHLVRRRGQEARLRCSPMKGHSHVYWYRQLPEEGLKFMVYLQKENIIDESGMPKERFSAEFPKEGPSILRIQQVVRGDSAAYFCASSPGMNTGELFFGEGSRLTVL.

V is TRBV28 and J is TRBJ2-1; no definite D call. CDR3 length: 12 amino acids. Germline-derived CDR1 and CDR2 are MDHEN and SYDVKM. V lost 5 bases and J 8 bases, leaving 10 bases between the germline ends. The CDR3 sequence: CASSTPPYEQFF. The CDR3 DNA reads TGTGCCAGCAGTACGCCCCCTTATGAGCAGTTCTTC.

CDR3 nucleotides: TGCGCCAGCGAGAGTGCTTGGGGTGGAACTAATGAAAAACTGTTTTTT. It specifies CASESAWGGTNEKLFF. The chain has TRBV4-1 and TRBJ1-4; the D is unclear. Trimming shortened V by 8 bases and J by 1 base, and 17 bases separated the two germline ends. The germline gives CDR1 MGHRA, CDR2 YSYEKL. The CDR3 has 16 amino acids.

The V and J genes are TRBV7-2 and TRBJ1-3; no reliable D call. Trimming cost V 4 bases and J 0 bases, with 7 bases left between them. Germline CDR1 reads SGHTA; CDR2 reads FQGNSA. The CDR3 spans 14 residues. CDR3 in amino acids: CASSSDPSGNTIYF. CDR3 nucleotides: TGTGCCAGCAGCTCGGACCCCTCTGGAAACACCATATATTTT.

The V and J genes are TRBV11-3 and TRBJ2-7; no clear D. The CDR3 is made up of 13 amino acids. CDR1 and CDR2 from the germline V gene are SGHNT and YENEEA. Trimming removed 1 base at V and 3 bases at J, with 7 bases between. The CDR3 sequence: CASSLGQHYEQYF. The CDR3, as DNA: TGTGCCAGCAGCTTAGGACAACACTACGAGCAGTACTTC.

The CDR3 sequence is CASSLKGVAMNTEAFF. CDR3 bases: TGTGCCAGCAGTTTAAAGGGGGTTGCTATGAACACTGAAGCTTTCTTT. The chain employs TRBV27 and TRBJ1-1; a weak D match, TRBD1 (6 bases). The germline V gene has CDR1 MNHEY and CDR2 SMNVEV (reference sequence). Trimming took off 2 bases at V and 0 bases at J, with 13 bases between the two ends. This CDR3 has 16 residues.

About this clone: It is likely a read error: a sequence one base away is far more abundant. The V gene is TRBV5-6, the J gene TRBJ2-2; unclear D gene. This CDR3 is built from 12 residues. The V and J ends lost 3 bases and 3 bases respectively, with 3 bases between them. Germline V gene lookup returns CDR1 SGHDT and CDR2 YYEEEE. The CDR3 sequence: CASSSYTGELFF. The DNA of the CDR3 is TGTGCCAGCAGCTCCTACACCGGGGAGCTGTTTTTT.

Concerning this clone: Germline is not matched at one junction end, which may reflect a read error. The chain couples TRBV29-1 to TRBJ2-2; the D call may be TRBD1 or TRBD2 (6 bases each). The CDR3 consists of 12 residues. From germline, CDR1 is SQVTM and CDR2 ANQGSEA. DNA for the CDR3: TGCAGCGTAAGGGGGAACACCGGGGGGCTGTTTTTT. Its protein is CSVRGNTGGLFF.

This clone was observed a single time. The V gene is TRBV6-5, the J gene TRBJ2-7; D possibly matches TRBD1 or TRBD2 (6 bases each). The CDR3 loop spans 15 amino acids. Trimming cost V 7 bases and J 3 bases, with 19 bases left between them. Germline values: CDR1 MNHEY, CDR2 SVGAGI. The CDR3 is CASIAKGGRGYEQYF. The DNA for the CDR3 is TGTGCCAGCATCGCGAAGGGGGGACGAGGCTACGAGCAGTACTTC.

This clone was found a few times. This chain uses TRBV28 with TRBJ2-4; TRBD1 matches 7 bases. V lost 6 bases to trimming and J lost 0 bases; unmatched junction nucleotides: 8. CDR3 size: 16 residues. Germline CDR1 MDHEN, CDR2 SYDVKM. The chain's CDR3 is CASRTGTAIAKNIQYF. Written as DNA, the CDR3 is TGTGCCAGCAGAACCGGGACAGCAATAGCCAAAAACATTCAGTACTTC.

In this sample, this clone turned up a few times. The J gene is TRBJ1-6, the V gene TRBV2; D remains unclear. This CDR3 has 15 amino acids. Germline V lookup: CDR1 SNHLY, CDR2 FYNNEI. The germline V and J ends were trimmed by 4 bases and 3 bases, with 10 bases remaining between them. In DNA form, the CDR3 reads TGTGCCAGCAGTGTTGTTGGGTTCTATAATTCACCCCTCCACTTT. Protein product: CASSVVGFYNSPLHF.

V gene TRBV6-5 combines with J gene TRBJ2-7; D remains unclear. CDR1 and CDR2 from the germline V gene are MNHEY and SVGAGI. V shed 2 bases and J shed 2 bases, with 10 bases lying between them. The CDR3 totals 14 residues. The CDR3 region is CASSYGPVTYEQYF. The CDR3 coding sequence is TGTGCCAGCAGTTACGGGCCGGTAACCTACGAGCAGTACTTC.

V is TRBV15 and J is TRBJ2-7; 9 bases are shared with TRBD2. This CDR3 has 17 residues. The V segment lost 0 bases and the J segment 3 bases; nucleotides outside the gene matches: 9. Germline V CDR1 and CDR2: LNHNV, YYDKDF (reference sequence). CDR3 protein: CATSRDIKREAFYEQYF. CDR3 in DNA: TGTGCCACCAGCAGAGATATCAAGCGGGAGGCATTCTACGAGCAGTACTTC.

V usage is TRBV5-5 and J usage is TRBJ1-6; TRBD1 aligns across 7 bases. V lost 0 bases, J lost 3 bases, and 3 bases stayed unmatched. Germline CDR1 is SGHKS and CDR2 is YYEKEE (reference sequence). The CDR3 loop spans 16 amino acids. CDR3 amino acids: CASSLGDSIYNSPLHF. In DNA form, the CDR3 reads TGTGCCAGCAGCTTGGGGGACAGCATCTATAATTCACCCCTCCACTTT.

The V gene is TRBV25-1, the J gene TRBJ2-7, with 9 bases matching TRBD1. Germline V CDR1 and CDR2: MGHDK, SYGVNS. V was pared by 11 bases and J by 10 bases, with 9 bases of the junction left unmatched. This CDR3 spans 11 amino acids. CDR3 nucleotide sequence: TGTGCCGCCGGGACAGGGCCTCCCCAGTACTTC. Protein sequence: CAAGTGPPQYF.

This chain uses TRBV28 with TRBJ1-2; D is perhaps TRBD1 (5 bases). The CDR3 consists of 14 residues. Trimming took 10 bases from V and 6 from J, leaving 21 bases between them. Germline loops: CDR1 MDHEN, CDR2 SYDVKM. The CDR3 region is CATIKRDLRHGYTF. CDR3 DNA: TGTGCCACGATAAAACGGGACCTAAGACATGGCTACACCTTC.